These 26 T cell receptor beta chains were sequenced from one sample in a study of OX40 agonist ivuxolimab in advanced cancers. Libraries were prepared by immunoSEQ multiplex PCR; TCRdb keeps only in-frame clonotypes and omits some of them. The top ten clones hold around 2% of a sample with more than 80,000 clones, 85% to 90% of them seen once. The source was CD4+ or CD8+ T cells sorted from blood, collected in a trial of the OX40 agonist ivuxolimab. These receptor sequences come from an adult with an advanced solid tumor such as melanoma, head and neck, liver or kidney cancer.

This chain uses TRBV5-1 with TRBJ2-7; a weak D match, TRBD2 (6 bases). Trimming shortened V by 0 bases and J by 2 bases, and 12 bases separated the two germline ends. The CDR3 consists of 15 residues. Germline loops: CDR1 SGHRS, CDR2 YFSETQ. CDR3 residues: CASSLGGRETYEQYF. The DNA for the CDR3 is TGCGCCAGCAGCTTGGGCGGGCGGGAAACCTACGAGCAGTACTTC.

Note on this clone: The identical CDR3 is also encoded by other nucleotide sequences in the sample. This chain links TRBV7-9 with TRBJ2-7, with 8 bases matching TRBD2. CDR1 is SEHNR, CDR2 FQNEAQ, per germline (reference sequence). The CDR3 totals 15 residues. The junction had 3 bases not matched to a gene; V was cut back by 0 bases and J by 2 bases. The CDR3 bases are TGTGCCAGCAGCTTAGCGATAGCGGGGCCCTACGAGCAGTACTTC. Protein sequence: CASSLAIAGPYEQYF.

This rearrangement joins TRBV29-1 to TRBJ2-1; TRBD1 matches 7 bases. The CDR3 totals 13 residues. The J segment lost 6 bases and the V segment lost 5 bases, leaving 7 bases of the junction unmatched. Germline lookup yields CDR1 SQVTM and CDR2 ANQGSEA. Here the CDR3 DNA reads TGCAGCGTTTGGACAGGTCGCGGCAATGAGCAGTTCTTC. This sequence encodes CSVWTGRGNEQFF.

This CDR3 is CASGLVYNEQFF. The CDR3 coding sequence is TGTGCCAGCGGCCTGGTCTACAATGAGCAGTTCTTC. This chain uses TRBV2 with TRBJ2-1; D remains unclear. The V gene's germline CDR1 is SNHLY and CDR2 FYNNEI. Trimming shortened V by 8 bases and J by 3 bases, and 8 bases separated the two germline ends. The CDR3 loop spans 12 amino acids.

V gene TRBV2 combines with J gene TRBJ1-1; no clear D gene. Germline CDR1 is SNHLY and CDR2 is FYNNEI. The V end lost 2 bases, the J end lost 5 bases, and 12 bases lay between the germline ends. CDR3 length: 14 residues. CDR3 protein: CASSESGQRTEAFF. CDR3 coding DNA: TGTGCCAGCAGTGAATCTGGTCAGAGGACTGAAGCTTTCTTT. Using reference TRBV2 and TRBJ1-1 for the parts outside the CDR3, the full variable domain is EPEVTQTPSHQVTQMGQEVILRCVPISNHLYFYWYRQILGQKVEFLVSFYNNEISEKSEIFDDQFSVERPDGSNFTLKIRSTKLEDSAMYFCASSESGQRTEAFFGQGTRLTVV.

The chain recombines TRBV27 with TRBJ2-2, with D perhaps matching TRBD2 (6 bases). V dropped 2 bases and J dropped 5 bases, with 15 bases sitting between them. Looked up from germline, CDR1 is MNHEY and CDR2 is SMNVEV (reference sequence). The CDR3 covers 16 residues. The CDR3 nucleotides read TGTGCCAGCAGTTTAACCCCGGGAGCTCGGACCGGGGAGCTGTTTTTT. The encoded protein is CASSLTPGARTGELFF.

V is TRBV9 and J is TRBJ2-1; D possibly corresponds to TRBD1 (6 bases). Trimming removed 4 bases from V and 4 bases from J, with 12 bases in between. Germline V lookup: CDR1 SGDLS, CDR2 YYNGEE. The CDR3 totals 14 residues. Here the CDR3 reads CASSTRQVYNEQFF. The CDR3 DNA follows: TGTGCCAGCAGCACCCGACAGGTGTACAATGAGCAGTTCTTC.

The chain couples TRBV9 to TRBJ2-7; D call uncertain. The CDR3 runs to 12 residues. Germline V gene lookup returns CDR1 SGDLS and CDR2 YYNGEE. Trimming removed 4 bases at V and 5 bases at J, with 10 bases between. CDR3 DNA sequence: TGTGCCAGCAGCCCCGGCCGGCACGAGCAGTACTTC. Its protein product is CASSPGRHEQYF.

The V and J genes are TRBV15 and TRBJ2-7; a possible D gene is TRBD2 (5 bases). The germline V and J ends were trimmed by 0 bases and 0 bases, with 15 bases remaining between them. Germline CDR1 reads LNHNV; CDR2 reads YYDKDF (reference sequence). This CDR3 region has 17 residues. As DNA, the CDR3 is TGTGCCACCAGCAGAGACCCATCGGGTGGGAGCTCCTACGAGCAGTACTTC. This sequence encodes CATSRDPSGGSSYEQYF.

A few counts support this clone. The identical CDR3 is also encoded by other nucleotide sequences in the sample. The V call is TRBV6-5, the J call TRBJ1-1; D not resolved. The V gene's germline CDR1 is MNHEY and CDR2 SVGAGI. The CDR3 has 11 residues. Trimming removed 6 bases at V and 4 bases at J, with 6 bases between. The CDR3 loop is CASRTGTEAFF. CDR3 DNA: TGTGCCAGCAGGACCGGCACTGAAGCTTTCTTT.

The genes are TRBV11-1 and TRBJ2-3, with D hard to call. The germline V and J ends were trimmed by 0 bases and 5 bases, with 9 bases remaining between them. The CDR3 spans 14 residues. Germline lookup yields CDR1 SGHAT and CDR2 FQDESV (reference sequence). The CDR3 sequence: CASSLAGWGDTQYF. CDR3 nucleotide sequence: TGTGCCAGCAGCTTAGCCGGATGGGGAGATACGCAGTATTTT. Using reference TRBV11-1 and TRBJ2-3 for the parts outside the CDR3, the full variable domain is EAEVAQSPRYKITEKSQAVAFWCDPISGHATLYWYRQILGQGPELLVQFQDESVVDDSQLPKDRFSAERLKGVDSTLKIQPAELGDSAMYLCASSLAGWGDTQYFGPGTRLTVL.

This chain joins TRBV19 and TRBJ1-1; D uncertain. From germline, CDR1 is LNHDA and CDR2 SQIVND (reference sequence). The CDR3 length is 11 residues. V lost 4 bases and J 7 bases, leaving 7 bases between the germline ends. The CDR3 sequence is CASSKTFEAFF. In DNA form, the CDR3 reads TGTGCCAGTAGTAAGACATTTGAAGCTTTCTTT.

This sequence joins TRBV19 and TRBJ1-2; possible D gene TRBD1, 6 bases. Germline CDR1 and CDR2: LNHDA and SQIVND (reference sequence). V lost 1 base, J lost 4 bases, and 10 bases lay in between. CDR3 size: 14 residues. CDR3 DNA: TGTGCCAGTAGTATAGGGGGGCGCTCCTATGGCTACACCTTC. Translated: CASSIGGRSYGYTF.

The CDR3 DNA is TGTGCCAGCAGTGAAGGGCAGGGGGCGTTTGATACGCAGTATTTT. Its protein is CASSEGQGAFDTQYF. The chain combines TRBV6-1 with TRBJ2-3, with 8 bases lining up with TRBD1. The junction had 6 bases not matched to a gene; V was cut back by 1 base and J by 6 bases. Germline V gives CDR1 MNHNS, CDR2 SASEGT. CDR3 length equals 15 residues.

The V call is TRBV5-1, the J call TRBJ2-1, with TRBD2 matching over 7 bases. The ends lost 2 bases at V and 10 bases at J; junction bases unmatched: 12. The CDR3 runs 15 residues. Germline assignment: CDR1 SGHRS and CDR2 YFSETQ. This CDR3 reads CASSFLGAGMEEQFF. CDR3 nucleotide sequence: TGCGCCAGCAGCTTTTTGGGAGCGGGAATGGAAGAGCAGTTCTTC.

The chain uses TRBV19 and TRBJ2-1; D perhaps matches TRBD2 (5 bases). The V gene lost 8 bases and the J gene lost 3 bases, with 14 bases spanning the gap. The CDR3 length is 14 residues. Germline CDR1 is LNHDA and CDR2 is SQIVND (reference sequence). CDR3 loop: CASGQAGNYNEQFF. In DNA, the CDR3 is TGTGCCAGTGGTCAAGCCGGGAACTACAATGAGCAGTTCTTC.

The CDR3 here is CASSERLETQYF. CDR3 DNA: TGTGCCAGCAGTGAAAGGCTGGAGACCCAGTACTTC. The V call is TRBV2, the J call TRBJ2-5, with D unclear. Per the germline V gene, CDR1 is SNHLY and CDR2 is FYNNEI. V shed 2 bases and J shed 5 bases, with 6 bases lying between them. CDR3 length equals 12 residues. Drawing the rest from reference TRBV2 and TRBJ2-5, the complete variable domain is EPEVTQTPSHQVTQMGQEVILRCVPISNHLYFYWYRQILGQKVEFLVSFYNNEISEKSEIFDDQFSVERPDGSNFTLKIRSTKLEDSAMYFCASSERLETQYFGPGTRLLVL.

The chain has TRBV6-6 and TRBJ2-7, with a weak D call TRBD1 (6 bases). The CDR3 is 16 amino acids. Germline V gene data show CDR1 as MNHNY and CDR2 as SVGAGI (reference sequence). Trimming took off 0 bases at V and 0 bases at J, with 12 bases between the two ends. CDR3 coding DNA: TGTGCCAGCAGTTACTCGTTGGGGGCTAGCTCCTACGAGCAGTACTTC. Its protein is CASSYSLGASSYEQYF.

The chain couples TRBV29-1 to TRBJ1-1; TRBD1 matches at 9 bases. V lost 1 base, J lost 4 bases, and 1 base stayed unmatched. The length of the CDR3 is 13 residues. Germline V gene lookup returns CDR1 SQVTM and CDR2 ANQGSEA. The CDR3 protein is CSVEGQGGTEAFF. The CDR3 coding sequence is TGCAGCGTTGAAGGACAGGGGGGCACTGAAGCTTTCTTT.

The chain uses TRBV5-5 and TRBJ2-3, with 7 bases lining up with TRBD1. The CDR3 sequence is 14 residues long. The germline gives CDR1 SGHKS, CDR2 YYEKEE (reference sequence). V shed 3 bases, J shed 2 bases, and the junction held 3 bases outside the gene matches. As DNA, the CDR3 is TGTGCCAGCAGCTCCGGGACAGTCACAGATACGCAGTATTTT. Translating it yields CASSSGTVTDTQYF.

The rearrangement uses TRBV12-5 and TRBJ2-5; tentatively, D is TRBD2 (6 bases). V was clipped by 6 bases and J by 1 base, with 9 bases between them. There are 13 residues in the CDR3. Germline V gives CDR1 LGHNT, CDR2 FRNRAP. CDR3 bases: TGTGCTAGTGGAGCGGGTGCCCAAGAGACCCAGTACTTC. Translating gives CASGAGAQETQYF.

The chain employs TRBV30 and TRBJ1-1; D ambiguous. This CDR3 has 14 amino acids. Germline V gives CDR1 GTSNPN, CDR2 SVGIG (reference sequence). Trimming shortened V by 0 bases and J by 4 bases, and 12 bases separated the two germline ends. Here the CDR3 reads CAWSVSGVGTEAFF. Written as DNA, the CDR3 is TGTGCCTGGAGTGTAAGCGGGGTTGGCACTGAAGCTTTCTTT.

This chain uses TRBV18 with TRBJ2-1; 8 bases align to TRBD1. With 0 bases clipped from V and 6 bases from J, the junction kept 4 bases outside the gene matches. This CDR3 is built from 15 residues. CDR1 is KGHSH, CDR2 LQKENI, per germline. The CDR3 reads CASSPPTTGVNEQFF. The CDR3 DNA is TGTGCCAGCTCACCACCGACGACAGGGGTCAATGAGCAGTTCTTC.

The rearrangement uses TRBV19 and TRBJ2-5, with D unresolved. The DNA end is a closer match to TRBJ2-7, so the J assignment may be wrong. The CDR3 sequence is 15 residues long. Germline CDR1 and CDR2: LNHDA and SQIVND (reference sequence). The CDR3 DNA is TGTGCCAGTACCCTAAGACACACCGACTCCTACGAGCAGTACTTC. Its protein is CASTLRHTDSYEQYF.

The chain has TRBV11-1 and TRBJ2-7, with 8 bases lining up with TRBD2. This CDR3 spans 15 amino acids. CDR1 and CDR2 (germline): SGHAT, FQDESV (reference sequence). V shed 1 base, J shed 2 bases, and the junction held 4 bases outside the gene matches. Here the CDR3 DNA reads TGTGCCAGCAGCTTAGATAGCGGGAAGCCCTACGAGCAGTACTTC. This translates into CASSLDSGKPYEQYF.

The V and J genes are TRBV12-5 and TRBJ1-2; 9 bases fit TRBD1. The V gene end was trimmed by 2 bases and the J gene end by 4 bases; junction bases not matched to a gene: 14. Germline-derived CDR1 and CDR2 are LGHNT and FRNRAP. The CDR3 runs to 18 residues. The CDR3 nucleotides are TGTGCTAGTGGTTTGTACACCGGGACAGGGAGCCCCCGCTATGGCTACACCTTC. This translates into CASGLYTGTGSPRYGYTF.